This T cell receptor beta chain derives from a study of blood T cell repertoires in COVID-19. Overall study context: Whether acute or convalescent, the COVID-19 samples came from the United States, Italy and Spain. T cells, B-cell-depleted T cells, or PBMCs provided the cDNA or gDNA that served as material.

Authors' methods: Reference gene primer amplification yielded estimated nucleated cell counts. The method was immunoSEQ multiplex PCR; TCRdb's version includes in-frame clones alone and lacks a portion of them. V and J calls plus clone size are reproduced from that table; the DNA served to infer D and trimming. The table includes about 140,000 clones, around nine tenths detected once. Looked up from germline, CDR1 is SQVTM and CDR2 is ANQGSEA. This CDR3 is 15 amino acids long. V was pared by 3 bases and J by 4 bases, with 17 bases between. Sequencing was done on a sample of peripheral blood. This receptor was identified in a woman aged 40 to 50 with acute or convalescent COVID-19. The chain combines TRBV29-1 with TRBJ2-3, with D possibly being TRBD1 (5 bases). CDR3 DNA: TGCAGCGTTGACGGGCTGGGGCAGGGTGCAGATACGCAGTATTTT. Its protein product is CSVDGLGQGADTQYF.